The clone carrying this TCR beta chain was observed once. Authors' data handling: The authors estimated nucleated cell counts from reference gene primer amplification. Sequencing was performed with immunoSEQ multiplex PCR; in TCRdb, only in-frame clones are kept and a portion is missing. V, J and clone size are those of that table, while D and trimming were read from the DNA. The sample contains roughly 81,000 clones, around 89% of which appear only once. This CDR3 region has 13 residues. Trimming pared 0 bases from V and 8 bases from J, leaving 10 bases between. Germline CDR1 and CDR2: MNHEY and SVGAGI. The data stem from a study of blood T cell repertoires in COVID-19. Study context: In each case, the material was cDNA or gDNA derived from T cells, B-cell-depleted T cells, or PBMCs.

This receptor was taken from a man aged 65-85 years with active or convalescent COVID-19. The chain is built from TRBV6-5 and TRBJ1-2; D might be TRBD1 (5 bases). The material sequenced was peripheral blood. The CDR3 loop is CASSYSSSGGYTF. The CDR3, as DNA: TGTGCCAGCAGTTACTCTTCGTCAGGGGGCTACACCTTC.